The sequence of this T cell receptor beta chain was determined in a study of T-cell memory formation after mild COVID-19. As for the study in general: TCR clusters were mostly donor specific. Findings of the study overall: CD4/CD8 balance characterized clones contracting day 15 to 85, and CD4+ skew characterized later expanders.

TCR alpha and TCR beta cDNA libraries with sample barcodes and UMIs came from 5'RACE using constant-segment primers. Using its own MiXCR run on the 5' RACE reads, TCRdb lists one record per CDR3 protein. The sample consists of 57,000 or so distinct CDR3 sequences, approximately 9% of them appearing once. Germline assignment: CDR1 MNHEY and CDR2 SVGAGI. CDR3 size: 16 residues. The germline V and J ends were trimmed by 5 bases and 0 bases, with 14 bases remaining between them. In the case of this clonotype: Its antigen remains unidentified.

Specimen: PBMCs or a T cell subset sorted from them (not recorded which). This chain uses TRBV6-5 with TRBJ2-4; D might be TRBD1 (5 bases). The sequence was obtained from a man younger than 30 who had mild COVID-19 (a few samples of this study predate the infection). Cell type and time point are not known. The CDR3 region is CASSLNTGLAKNIQYF. The CDR3 DNA is TGTGCCAGCAGTCTTAACACAGGTCTAGCCAAAAACATTCAGTACTTC.